This entry lists 8 T cell receptor beta chains sequenced from one sample in a study of siplizumab effects on memory and regulatory T cells. Produced via immunoSEQ multiplex PCR; TCRdb's table is partial and in-frame only. The sample records some 100,000 clones, around 95% being singletons. The sample taken for sequencing was Tregs sorted from blood. The receptors derive from a human donor in good health.

This clone was found once. For the CDR3, the DNA is TGTGCCAGCAGTTTTTTGGGATCCACCGGGGAGCTGTTTTTT. It specifies CASSFLGSTGELFF. The chain is built from TRBV28 and TRBJ2-2; D remains unclear. CDR1 is MDHEN and CDR2 is SYDVKM in the germline V gene. This CDR3 has 14 amino acids. V dropped 3 bases and J dropped 4 bases, with 9 bases sitting between them.

The rearrangement uses TRBV5-1 and TRBJ1-4; D gene ambiguous. Trimming took 5 bases from V and 5 from J, leaving 13 bases between them. The CDR3 has 14 residues. Germline-derived CDR1 and CDR2 are SGHRS and YFSETQ. CDR3 sequence reads: CASRPTNQNEKLFF. The CDR3 nucleotides are TGCGCCAGCAGACCGACGAATCAGAATGAAAAACTGTTTTTT.

The chain is built from TRBV11-2 and TRBJ1-1; perhaps TRBD1 as D (6 bases). Trimming removed 5 bases from V and 4 bases from J, with 17 bases in between. CDR3 length: 15 amino acids. Germline values: CDR1 SGHAT, CDR2 FQNNGV. The CDR3 loop is CASSGAGDWSTEAFF. The DNA of the CDR3 is TGTGCCAGCAGCGGAGCAGGGGACTGGAGCACTGAAGCTTTCTTT.

This clone appeared once. V usage is TRBV21-1 and J usage is TRBJ1-5; the table gives TRBD1 as D, unverified against the DNA. TRBV21-1 has pseudogene status. The CDR3 extends over 17 amino acids. The CDR3 nucleotides are TGTGCCAGCAGCAAAAGGGGGTCAGAACAGGGGGAACAGCCCCAGCATTTT. Translated, it gives CASSKRGSEQGEQPQHF.

This chain uses TRBV5-1 with TRBJ2-1; the match to TRBD2 covers 9 bases. Germline assignment: CDR1 SGHRS and CDR2 YFSETQ. J gave up 1 base and V 0 bases, and 5 bases lay outside the gene matches. This CDR3 region has 17 residues. This chain's CDR3 is CASSLGPSGASYNEQFF. The CDR3 nucleotides read TGCGCCAGCAGCTTGGGGCCTAGCGGGGCGTCCTACAATGAGCAGTTCTTC.

The CDR3 DNA reads TGTGCCAGCAGTTCACGGGACAGGGTATACACTGAAGCTTTCTTT. As protein: CASSSRDRVYTEAFF. The chain employs TRBV6-6 and TRBJ1-1, with TRBD1 matching over 9 bases. Germline loops: CDR1 MNHNY, CDR2 SVGAGI (reference sequence). With V trimmed by 4 bases and J by 3 bases, 6 bases remained unmatched. The CDR3 has 15 residues.

This clone was detected a few times. The rearrangement uses TRBV2 and TRBJ2-2; D possibly corresponds to TRBD1 (6 bases). CDR1 and CDR2 (germline): SNHLY, FYNNEI. Trimming shortened V by 8 bases and J by 4 bases, and 11 bases separated the two germline ends. This CDR3 region has 13 residues. The CDR3 DNA is TGTGCCAGCTTGGGGGCGATCACCGGGGAGCTGTTTTTT. Its protein product is CASLGAITGELFF.

The chain uses TRBV27 and TRBJ2-5; tentatively, D is TRBD2 (5 bases). From germline, CDR1 is MNHEY and CDR2 SMNVEV (reference sequence). V lost 6 bases and J lost 7, with 15 bases in between. The CDR3 loop spans 13 amino acids. In nucleotides, the CDR3 is TGTGCCAGCAGGAATGGACTGTCAGGGACCCAGTACTTC. This sequence encodes CASRNGLSGTQYF.